This T cell receptor beta chain was recorded in a study of T cell repertoires in cytomegalovirus infection. Turning to the study itself: CMV infection together with matching HLA type was indicated by public TCR beta signatures.

In regard to this clonotype: The antigen is undetermined. A clone one base away is much larger, so this may be a read error.

TCRdb passed the reads through MiXCR, listing each CDR3 protein once. The sample lists hundreds of thousands of distinct CDR3 sequences, about 40% occurring once. Germline-derived CDR1 and CDR2 are SGHVS and FNYEAQ. V shed 5 bases and J 4 bases; nucleotides not matched to a gene: 4. CDR3 length: 13 residues. Notes on the study in general: HLA-C-restricted TCR beta clonotypes specific for CMV led the ex vivo response.

The chain uses TRBV7-6 and TRBJ2-5; 7 bases align to TRBD2. This receptor was identified in a human donor in good health (CMV status not recorded). Some clones in this sample may be carry-over from other donors' samples. Sequenced material: PBMCs. The DNA for the CDR3 is TGTGCCAGCAGCAGTCTAGCGGCAGAGACCCAGTACTTC. Amino acid sequence: CASSSLAAETQYF.